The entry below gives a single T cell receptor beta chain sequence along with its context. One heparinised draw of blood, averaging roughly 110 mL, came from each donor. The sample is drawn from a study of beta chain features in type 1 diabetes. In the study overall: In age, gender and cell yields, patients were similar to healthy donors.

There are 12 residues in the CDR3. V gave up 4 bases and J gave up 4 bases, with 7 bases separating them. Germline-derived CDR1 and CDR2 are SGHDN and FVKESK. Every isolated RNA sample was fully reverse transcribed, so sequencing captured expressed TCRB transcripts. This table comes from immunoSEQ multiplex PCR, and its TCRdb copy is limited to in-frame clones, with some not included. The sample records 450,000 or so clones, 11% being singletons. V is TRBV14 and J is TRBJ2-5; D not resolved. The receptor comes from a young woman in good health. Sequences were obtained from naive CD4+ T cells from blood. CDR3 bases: TGTGCCAGCAGCCTCCAAGGAGAGACCCAGTACTTC. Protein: CASSLQGETQYF.